This TCR beta chain was obtained from a study of ipilimumab plus nivolumab after autologous stem cell transplantation. Study at large: Both relapsed and primary refractory DLBCL were included.

CDR1 and CDR2 (germline): SGDLS, YYNGEE. With 2 bases removed from V and 6 bases from J, the gap between germline ends came to 11 bases. The length of the CDR3 is 13 residues. Ipilimumab, 1 mg/kg, started 14 to 28 days after autologous transplant. Sequencing used immunoSEQ multiplex PCR; TCRdb keeps in-frame clones, though not all of them. The sample comprises approximately 20,000 clones, over 65% of which are singletons, and roughly a quarter rests with the top ten. The clonotype was recovered from a male donor with diffuse large B-cell lymphoma. The input for sequencing was PBMCs, taken in a trial of ipilimumab plus nivolumab as post-transplant consolidation. The gene calls are TRBV9 and TRBJ1-2, with a possible D match to TRBD1 (5 bases). CDR3 sequence: CASSVGQGHGYTF. Written as DNA, the CDR3 is TGTGCCAGCAGCGTGGGGCAGGGTCATGGCTACACCTTC.